The entry below describes one T cell receptor (beta chain). The sample comes from a study of blood T cells in healthy people across ages. This CDR3 has 15 amino acids. Trimming pared 1 base from V and 4 bases from J, leaving 13 bases between. CDR1 is MNHEY, CDR2 SMNVEV, per germline (reference sequence). Next came a second PCR, run for roughly 6 to 11 cycles, which used a sample-barcoded 5' primer along with a J-beta primer mix. TCRdb reprocessed the 5' RACE reads via MiXCR and lists one record per CDR3 protein. The sample yields approximately 830,000 distinct CDR3 sequences, 55% to 65% seen once. This clonotype was obtained from a man aged 25 to 40 in good health. The chain joins TRBV27 to TRBJ1-1; possible D gene TRBD1, 5 bases. Source material: blood. The CDR3 DNA follows: TGTGCCAGCAGTTTATATGGCAGGGCTGGCACTGAAGCTTTCTTT. It is translated as CASSLYGRAGTEAFF.